This T cell receptor beta chain was profiled in a study of response to subunit inactivated influenza vaccine. TCRdb called the RT-PCR reads again in MiXCR, with one record for every CDR3 protein. Of more than 700,000 distinct CDR3 sequences listed, 21% are singletons. This CDR3 has 11 residues. J gave up 6 bases and V 2 bases, and 1 base lay outside the gene matches. The germline V gene encodes CDR1 DFQATT and CDR2 SNEGSKA (reference sequence). This clonotype was counted at least ten times. This rearrangement joins TRBV20-1 to TRBJ2-7; 7 bases fit TRBD1. This clonotype was sampled from a man aged 50-59 years who received an inactivated influenza vaccine. This specimen was PBMCs from blood, taken 5 days after vaccination. The CDR3 sequence: CSARTGVEQYF. The CDR3, as DNA: TGCAGTGCTAGAACAGGGGTCGAGCAGTACTTC.